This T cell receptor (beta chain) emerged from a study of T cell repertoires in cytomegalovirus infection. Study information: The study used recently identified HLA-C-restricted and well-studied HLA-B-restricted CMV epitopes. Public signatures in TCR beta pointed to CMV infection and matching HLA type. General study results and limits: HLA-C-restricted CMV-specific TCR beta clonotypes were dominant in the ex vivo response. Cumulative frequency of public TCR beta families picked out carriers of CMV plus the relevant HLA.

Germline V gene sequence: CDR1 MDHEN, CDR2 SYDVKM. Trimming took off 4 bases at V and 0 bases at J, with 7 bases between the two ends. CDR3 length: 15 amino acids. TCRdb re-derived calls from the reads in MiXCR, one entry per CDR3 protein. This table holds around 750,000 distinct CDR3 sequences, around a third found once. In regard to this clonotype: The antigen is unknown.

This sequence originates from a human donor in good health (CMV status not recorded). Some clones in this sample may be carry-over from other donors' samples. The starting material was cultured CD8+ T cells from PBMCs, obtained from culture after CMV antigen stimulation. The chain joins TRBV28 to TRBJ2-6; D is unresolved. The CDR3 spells CASSSYPSGANVLTF. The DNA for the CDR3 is TGTGCCAGCAGTTCGTATCCCTCTGGGGCCAACGTCCTGACTTTC.